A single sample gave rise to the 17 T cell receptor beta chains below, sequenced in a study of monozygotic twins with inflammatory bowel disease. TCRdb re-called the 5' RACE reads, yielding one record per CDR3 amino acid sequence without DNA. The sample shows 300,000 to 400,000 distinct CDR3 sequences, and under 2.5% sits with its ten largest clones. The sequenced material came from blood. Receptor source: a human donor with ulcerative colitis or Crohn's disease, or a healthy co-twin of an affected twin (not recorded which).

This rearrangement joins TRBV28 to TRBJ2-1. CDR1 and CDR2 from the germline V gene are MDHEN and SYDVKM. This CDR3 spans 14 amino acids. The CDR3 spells CASSTGTSYNEQFF. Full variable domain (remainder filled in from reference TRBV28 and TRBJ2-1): DVKVTQSSRYLVKRTGEKVFLECVQDMDHENMFWYRQDPGLGLRLIYFSYDVKMKEKGDIPEGYSVSREKKERFSLILESASTNQTSMYLCASSTGTSYNEQFFGPGTRLTVL.

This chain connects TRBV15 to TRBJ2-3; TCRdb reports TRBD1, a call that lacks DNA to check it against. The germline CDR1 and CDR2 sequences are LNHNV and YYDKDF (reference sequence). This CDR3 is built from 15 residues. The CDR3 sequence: CATSDRGSSTDTQYF.

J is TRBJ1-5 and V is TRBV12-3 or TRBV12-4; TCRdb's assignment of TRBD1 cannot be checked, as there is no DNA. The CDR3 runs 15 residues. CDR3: CASSSGQGAGQPQHF.

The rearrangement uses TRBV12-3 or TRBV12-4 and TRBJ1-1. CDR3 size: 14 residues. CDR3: CASSLGSMNTEAFF.

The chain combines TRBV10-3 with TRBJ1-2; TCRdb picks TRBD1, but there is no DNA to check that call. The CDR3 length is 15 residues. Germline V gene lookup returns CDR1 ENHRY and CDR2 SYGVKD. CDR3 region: CAINALDGSRFGYTF.

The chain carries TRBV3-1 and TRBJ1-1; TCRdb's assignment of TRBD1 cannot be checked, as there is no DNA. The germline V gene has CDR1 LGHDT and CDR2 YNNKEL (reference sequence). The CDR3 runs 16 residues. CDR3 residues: CASSQEGGRSSTEAFF.

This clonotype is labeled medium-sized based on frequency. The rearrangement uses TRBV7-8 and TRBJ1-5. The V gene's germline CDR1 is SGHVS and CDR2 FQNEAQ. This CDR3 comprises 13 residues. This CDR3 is CASSLAPYQPQHF.

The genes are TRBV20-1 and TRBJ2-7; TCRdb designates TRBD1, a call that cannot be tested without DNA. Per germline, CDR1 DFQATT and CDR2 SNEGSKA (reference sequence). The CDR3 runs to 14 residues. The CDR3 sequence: CSAQRGGSRGEQYF.

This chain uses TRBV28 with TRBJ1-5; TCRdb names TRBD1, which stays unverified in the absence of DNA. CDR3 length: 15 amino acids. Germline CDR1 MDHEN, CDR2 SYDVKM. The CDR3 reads CASSDQGLGNQPQHF.

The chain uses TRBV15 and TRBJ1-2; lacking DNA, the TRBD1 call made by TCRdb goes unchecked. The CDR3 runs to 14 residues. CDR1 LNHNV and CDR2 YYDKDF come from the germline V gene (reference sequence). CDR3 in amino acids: CATSGDRTTYGYTF.

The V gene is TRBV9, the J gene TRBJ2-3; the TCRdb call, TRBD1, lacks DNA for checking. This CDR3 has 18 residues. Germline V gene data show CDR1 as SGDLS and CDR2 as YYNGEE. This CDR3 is CASSVGGRSEGTTDTQYF. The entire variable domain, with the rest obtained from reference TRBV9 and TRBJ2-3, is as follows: DSGVTQTPKHLITATGQRVTLRCSPRSGDLSVYWYQQSLDQGLQFLIQYYNGEERAKGNILERFSAQQFPDLHSELNLSSLELGDSALYFCASSVGGRSEGTTDTQYFGPGTRLTVL.

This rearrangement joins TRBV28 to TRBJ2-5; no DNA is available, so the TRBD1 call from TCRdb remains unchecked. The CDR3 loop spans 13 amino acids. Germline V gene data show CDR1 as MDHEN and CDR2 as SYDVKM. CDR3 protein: CANSTGFQETQYF.

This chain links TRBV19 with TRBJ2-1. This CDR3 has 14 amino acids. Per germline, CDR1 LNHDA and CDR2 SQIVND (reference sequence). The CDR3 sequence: CASSGRRPYNEQFF.

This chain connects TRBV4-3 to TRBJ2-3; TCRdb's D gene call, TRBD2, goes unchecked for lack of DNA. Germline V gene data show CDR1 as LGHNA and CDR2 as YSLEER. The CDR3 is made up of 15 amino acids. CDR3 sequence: CASSQLAGDTDTQYF.

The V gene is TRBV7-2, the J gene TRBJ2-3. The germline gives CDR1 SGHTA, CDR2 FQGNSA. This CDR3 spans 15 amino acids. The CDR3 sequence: CDSSFFGFATDTQYF.

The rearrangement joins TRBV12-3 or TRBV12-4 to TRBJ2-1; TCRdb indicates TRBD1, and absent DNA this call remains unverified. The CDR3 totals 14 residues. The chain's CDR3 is CATTGTATYNEQFF.

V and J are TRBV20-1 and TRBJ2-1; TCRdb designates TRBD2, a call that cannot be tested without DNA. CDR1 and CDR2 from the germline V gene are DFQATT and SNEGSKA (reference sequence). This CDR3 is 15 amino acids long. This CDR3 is CSARDHRPGGNEQFF.